This T cell receptor (beta chain) emerged from a study of cytomegalovirus exposure and HLA in healthy donors. Study-level results: Among the most significant clusters, several appeared linked to common viral pathogens in a later analysis.

About this clone itself: What it binds is not known.

With 2 bases clipped from V and 4 bases from J, the junction kept 10 bases outside the gene matches. Germline CDR1 is GTSNPN and CDR2 is SVGIG (reference sequence). CDR3 size: 15 residues. PCR amplification relied on 60 Vbeta primers (plus 13 Jbeta primers). Method: immunoSEQ multiplex PCR; TCRdb's copy keeps in-frame clones and lacks some. The sample lists 90,000 to 150,000 clones; 15% were seen once. The source is a woman aged 18-35 years in good health and CMV-seronegative. This chain connects TRBV30 to TRBJ2-7; 8 bases match TRBD2. The sample comprised PBMCs. The CDR3 DNA reads as TGTGCCTGGAGTCCTCGGACTAGCCCTTCTTACGAGCAGTACTTC. Residues: CAWSPRTSPSYEQYF.